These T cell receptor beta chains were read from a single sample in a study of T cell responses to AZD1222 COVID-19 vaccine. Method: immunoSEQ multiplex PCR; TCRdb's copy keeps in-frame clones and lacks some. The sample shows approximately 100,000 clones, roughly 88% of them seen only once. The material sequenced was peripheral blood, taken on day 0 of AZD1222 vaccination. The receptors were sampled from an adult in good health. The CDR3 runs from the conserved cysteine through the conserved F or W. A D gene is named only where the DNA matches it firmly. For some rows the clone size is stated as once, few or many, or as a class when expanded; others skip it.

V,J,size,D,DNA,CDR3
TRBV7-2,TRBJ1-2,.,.,TGTGCCAGCAGCTTCTACCAGGGGCCAGGTTCAATAGGCTACACCTTC,CASSFYQGPGSIGYTF
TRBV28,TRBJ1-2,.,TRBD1,TGTGCCAGCAGGGCGACAGGGGCGGACGGCTACACCTTC,CASRATGADGYTF
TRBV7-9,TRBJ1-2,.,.,TGTGCCAGCAGCTTATTGGGGCTACACCCTTCCTTTAACTATGGCTACACCTTC,CASSLLGLHPSFNYGYTF
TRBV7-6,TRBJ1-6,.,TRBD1,TGTGCCAGCAGCACATCCGGGACAGGATTTTCACCCCTCCACTTT,CASSTSGTGFSPLHF
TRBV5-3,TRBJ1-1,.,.,TGTGCCAGAAGCTTGGTCCGCGCGAGGGCGTTGAACACTGAAGCTTTCTTT,CARSLVRARALNTEAFF
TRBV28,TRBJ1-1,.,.,TGTGCCAGCTACGGATCCGGGGCGGGCACTGAAGCTTTCTTT,CASYGSGAGTEAFF
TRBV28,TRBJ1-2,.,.,TGTGCCAGCAGGATCCAGGGGAAGGGCTATGGCTACACCTTC,CASRIQGKGYGYTF
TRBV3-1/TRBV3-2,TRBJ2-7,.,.,TGTGCCAGCAGCCATAAGAGGGGGACTACAGCCTACGAGCAGTACTTC,CASSHKRGTTAYEQYF
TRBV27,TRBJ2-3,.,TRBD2,TGTGCCAGCAGTCCCTCCGGACTAGCGGGCCGGTTGGATACGCAGTATTTT,CASSPSGLAGRLDTQYF
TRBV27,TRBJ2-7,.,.,TGTGCCAGCAGTGCAACAGGGAACTCCGACTACGAGCAGTACTTC,CASSATGNSDYEQYF
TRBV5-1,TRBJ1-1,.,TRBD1,TGCGCCAGCAGCAAGGAGGACAGGTACTCCGTGAACACTGAAGCTTTCTTT,CASSKEDRYSVNTEAFF
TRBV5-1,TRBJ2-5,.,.,TGCGCCAGCAGCTTGGCAAGAGAAGCCCGGTGGGAGACCCAGTACTTC,CASSLAREARWETQYF
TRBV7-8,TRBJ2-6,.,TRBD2,TGTGCCAGCCCCGCGCCACTTGGACTAGCGGGAGCTGGGGCCAACGTCCTGACTTTC,CASPAPLGLAGAGANVLTF
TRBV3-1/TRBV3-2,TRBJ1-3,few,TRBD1,TGTGCCAGCAGCCAAAGGACAGGGAACACCATATATTTT,CASSQRTGNTIYF
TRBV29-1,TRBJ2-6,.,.,TGCAGCGTTGAGCCCTCCGGGGCCAACGTCCTGACTTTC,CSVEPSGANVLTF
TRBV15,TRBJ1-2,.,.,TGTGCCACCAGCTCTAGGACAGTTCGTTTGGGGTTTAATGGCTATGGCTACACCTTC,CATSSRTVRLGFNGYGYTF
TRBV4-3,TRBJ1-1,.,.,TGCGCCAGCAGCCCTCGTCGGGGTAACACTGAAGCCTTCTTT,CASSPRRGNTEAFF
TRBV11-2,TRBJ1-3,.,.,TGTGCCAGCAGCTTAGTAGTTTCAGGGAGGTCTGGAAACACCATATATTTT,CASSLVVSGRSGNTIYF
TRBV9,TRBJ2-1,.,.,TGTGCCAGCAGCCCACTCTTACTGATCGGCGAGCAGTTCTTC,CASSPLLLIGEQFF
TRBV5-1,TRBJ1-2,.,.,TGCGCCAGCAGCTTGTCCGGGACGACTAACTATGGCTACACCTTC,CASSLSGTTNYGYTF
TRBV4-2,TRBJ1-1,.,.,TGTGCCAGCAGCCCTGACCTGTTAGGGACTGAAGCTTTCTTT,CASSPDLLGTEAFF
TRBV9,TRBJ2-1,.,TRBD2,TGTGCCAGCAGCCTATTCGCGGGGGGGAATGAGCAGTTCTTC,CASSLFAGGNEQFF
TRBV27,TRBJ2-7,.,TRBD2,TGTGCCAGCAGTTGGTCCCTATCTAGCGGGGGGCTCTACGAGCAGTACTTC,CASSWSLSSGGLYEQYF
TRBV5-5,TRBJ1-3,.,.,TGTGCCAGCTCCTTAACAAACACCATATATTTT,CASSLTNTIYF
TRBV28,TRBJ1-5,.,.,TGTGCCAGCAGTTTATCCCAACAGGGTATTAGGCCCCAGCATTTT,CASSLSQQGIRPQHF
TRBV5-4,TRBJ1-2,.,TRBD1,TGTGCCAGCAGCTTGATACAGGGGGAAGGCTACACCTTC,CASSLIQGEGYTF
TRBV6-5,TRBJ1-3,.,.,TGTGCCAGCAGTTACTCCGCTGGGATGGGGGGAAACACCATATATTTT,CASSYSAGMGGNTIYF
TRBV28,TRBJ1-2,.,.,TGTGCCAGCAGTTTACGGGGTAAGGGCTACACCTTC,CASSLRGKGYTF
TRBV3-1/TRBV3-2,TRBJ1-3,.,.,TGTGCCAGCAGCCTTTCTCCCCTCTTACACAGTGACTCTGGAAACACCATATATTTT,CASSLSPLLHSDSGNTIYF
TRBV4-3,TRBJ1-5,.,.,TGCGCCAGCAGCCCCGGGTATGGGGATCAGCCCCAGCATTTT,CASSPGYGDQPQHF
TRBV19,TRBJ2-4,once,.,TGTGCCAGTAGTATCGAGGGAGCGGACATTCAGTACTTC,CASSIEGADIQYF
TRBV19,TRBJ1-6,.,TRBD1,TGTGCCAGTAGTATCAGGACAGGGGATAATTCACCCCTCCACTTT,CASSIRTGDNSPLHF
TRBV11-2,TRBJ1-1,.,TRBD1,TGTGCCAGCAGCCTGACAGGGGGCACTGAAGCTTTCTTT,CASSLTGGTEAFF
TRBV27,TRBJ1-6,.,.,TGTGCCAGCAGCGGGAGAAGCTCCTATAATTCACCCCTCCACTTT,CASSGRSSYNSPLHF
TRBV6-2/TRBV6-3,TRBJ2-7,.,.,TGTGCCAGCAGTCCCTGGAGGCCCAGGCGCTCCTACGAGCAGTACTTC,CASSPWRPRRSYEQYF
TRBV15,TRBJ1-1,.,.,TGTGCCACCAGCGCACTACGGGACGTTTTCTTT,CATSALRDVFF
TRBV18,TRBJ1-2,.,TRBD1,TGTGCCAGCTCACCCCCTGACAGGGTTTATGGCTACACCTTC,CASSPPDRVYGYTF
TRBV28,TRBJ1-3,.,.,TGTGCCAGCGGGAACCAGGGGCAGGGAAACACCATATATTTT,CASGNQGQGNTIYF
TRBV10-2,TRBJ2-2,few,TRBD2,TGCGCCAGCAGTCAGGGACTAGCGGGAGTAACCGGGGAGCTGTTTTTT,CASSQGLAGVTGELFF
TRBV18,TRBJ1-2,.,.,TGTGCCAGCTCACCACCGACAGGCGGGGGCTACACCTTC,CASSPPTGGGYTF